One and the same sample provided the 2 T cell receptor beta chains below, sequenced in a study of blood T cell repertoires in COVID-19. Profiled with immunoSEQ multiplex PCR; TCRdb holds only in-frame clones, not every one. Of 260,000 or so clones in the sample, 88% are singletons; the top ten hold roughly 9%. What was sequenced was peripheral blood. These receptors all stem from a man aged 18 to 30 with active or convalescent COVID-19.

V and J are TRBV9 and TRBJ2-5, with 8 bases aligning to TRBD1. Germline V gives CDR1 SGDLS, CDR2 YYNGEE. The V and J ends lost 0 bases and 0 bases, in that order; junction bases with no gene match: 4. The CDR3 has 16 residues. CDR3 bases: TGTGCCAGCAGCGTAGAGGACAGGGACTACCAAGAGACCCAGTACTTC. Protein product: CASSVEDRDYQETQYF.

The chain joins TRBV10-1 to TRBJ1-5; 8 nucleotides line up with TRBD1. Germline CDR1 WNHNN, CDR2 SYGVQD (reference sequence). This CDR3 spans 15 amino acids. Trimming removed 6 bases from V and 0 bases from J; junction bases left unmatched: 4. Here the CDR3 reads CASRDREDSNQPQHF. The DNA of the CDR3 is TGCGCCAGCAGGGACAGGGAAGATAGCAATCAGCCCCAGCATTTT.